This TCR beta chain was captured in a study of CD8 T cell repertoires and HIV-1 epitope variants. At the level of the study: The baseline condition was 1M T cells left uncultured.

On this clone: Its antigen remains unidentified.

Clones were read by immunoSEQ multiplex PCR, and TCRdb kept only the in-frame ones, dropping some. This sample has some 6,000 clones; about 66% occur once, and the top ten carry approximately 46%. Study-level points and caveats: Roughly nine antigen-specific TCR beta clonotypes were found; about six seemed cross-reactive to variants.

Sequences were obtained from cultured CD8+ T cells derived from PBMCs. The receptor's source is a male donor with HIV.

CDR3 protein: CASSWEQDDYGYTF. The DNA of the CDR3 is TGCGCCAGCAGCTGGGAACAGGACGACTATGGCTACACCTTC. The chain uses TRBV5-1 and TRBJ1-2; D is perhaps TRBD1 (5 bases). Per the germline V gene, CDR1 is SGHRS and CDR2 is YFSETQ. With 3 bases removed from V and 3 bases from J, the gap between germline ends came to 12 bases. The length of the CDR3 is 14 residues.